The clone carrying this TCR beta chain has only one observation. Purification of the CD8+ and CD4+ T cells relied on negative isolation, and TEMRA cells underwent FACS enrichment. The data were obtained in a study of CD8 T cells in Susac syndrome. V lost 3 bases and J lost 4, with 19 bases in between. Germline V lookup: CDR1 GTSNPN, CDR2 SVGIG (reference sequence). The CDR3 length is 16 residues. Reverse transcription of roughly 0.5 to 1 ug RNA was carried out with random hexamers. TCRdb re-called the immunoSEQ multiplex PCR reads with MiXCR, one entry per CDR3 protein. The top ten hold approximately 0.12% of the sample, which has about 160,000 distinct CDR3 sequences, approximately 95% seen once.

The chain uses TRBV30 and TRBJ1-5, with a weak D call TRBD1 (6 bases). Sequenced sample: CD4+ T cells from PBMCs. This TCR was sampled from a human donor with Susac syndrome. CDR3 region: CAWSPLKTGPNQPQHF. For the CDR3, the DNA is TGTGCCTGGAGCCCGCTTAAGACAGGACCTAATCAGCCCCAGCATTTT.